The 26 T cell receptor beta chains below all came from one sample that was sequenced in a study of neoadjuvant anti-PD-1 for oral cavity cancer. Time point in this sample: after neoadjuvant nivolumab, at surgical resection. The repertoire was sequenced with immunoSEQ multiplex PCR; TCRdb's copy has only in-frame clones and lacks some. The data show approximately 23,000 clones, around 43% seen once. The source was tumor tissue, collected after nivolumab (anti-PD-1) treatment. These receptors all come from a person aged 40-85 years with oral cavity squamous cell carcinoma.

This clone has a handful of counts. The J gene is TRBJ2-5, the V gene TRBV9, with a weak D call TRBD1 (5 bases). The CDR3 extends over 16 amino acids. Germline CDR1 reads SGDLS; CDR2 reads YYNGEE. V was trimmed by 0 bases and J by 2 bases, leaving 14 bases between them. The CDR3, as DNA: TGTGCCAGCAGCGTAGCGGCAAGGGGCCCACAAGAGACCCAGTACTTC. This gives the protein CASSVAARGPQETQYF.

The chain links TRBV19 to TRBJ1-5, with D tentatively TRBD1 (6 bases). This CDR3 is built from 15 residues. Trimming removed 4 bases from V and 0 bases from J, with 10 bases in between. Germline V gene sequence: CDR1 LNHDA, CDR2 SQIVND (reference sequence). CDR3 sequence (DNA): TGTGCCAGTAGTACCTCAGGGGTTAGCAATCAGCCCCAGCATTTT. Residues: CASSTSGVSNQPQHF.

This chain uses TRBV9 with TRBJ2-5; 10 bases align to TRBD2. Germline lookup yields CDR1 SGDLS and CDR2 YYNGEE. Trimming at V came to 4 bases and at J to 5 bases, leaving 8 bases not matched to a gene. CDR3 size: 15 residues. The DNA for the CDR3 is TGTGCCAGCAGCATCCAAGCGGGGGGGCAGGAGACCCAGTACTTC. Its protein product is CASSIQAGGQETQYF.

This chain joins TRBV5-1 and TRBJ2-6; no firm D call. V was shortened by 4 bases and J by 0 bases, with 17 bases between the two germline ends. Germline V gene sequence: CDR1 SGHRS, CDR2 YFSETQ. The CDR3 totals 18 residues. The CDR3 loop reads CASSLRAQLSSGANVLTF. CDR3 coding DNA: TGCGCCAGCAGCCTACGGGCCCAGCTCAGCTCTGGGGCCAACGTCCTGACTTTC.

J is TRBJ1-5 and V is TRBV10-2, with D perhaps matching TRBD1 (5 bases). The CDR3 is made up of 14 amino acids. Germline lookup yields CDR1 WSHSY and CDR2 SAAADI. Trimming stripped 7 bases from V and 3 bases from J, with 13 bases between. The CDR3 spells CASKSQGFNQPQHF. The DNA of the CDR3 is TGCGCCAGCAAGTCCCAGGGATTCAATCAGCCCCAGCATTTT.

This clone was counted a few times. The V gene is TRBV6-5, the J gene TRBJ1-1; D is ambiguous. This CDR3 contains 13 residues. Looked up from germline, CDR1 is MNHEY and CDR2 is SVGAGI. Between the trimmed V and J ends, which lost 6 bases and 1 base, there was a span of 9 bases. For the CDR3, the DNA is TGTGCCAGCAGGCCTACCAGGAACACTGAAGCTTTCTTT. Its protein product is CASRPTRNTEAFF.

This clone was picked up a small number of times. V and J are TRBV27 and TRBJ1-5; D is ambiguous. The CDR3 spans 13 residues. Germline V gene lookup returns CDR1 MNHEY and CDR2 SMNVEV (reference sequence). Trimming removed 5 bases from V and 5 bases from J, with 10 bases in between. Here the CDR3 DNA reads TGTGCCAGCAGTCCTTCGGGTTATCAGCCCCAGCATTTT. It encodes CASSPSGYQPQHF.

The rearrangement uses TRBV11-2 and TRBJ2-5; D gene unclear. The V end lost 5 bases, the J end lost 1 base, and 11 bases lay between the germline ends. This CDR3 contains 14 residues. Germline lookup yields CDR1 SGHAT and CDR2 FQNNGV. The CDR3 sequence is CASSARVTQETQYF. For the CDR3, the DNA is TGTGCCAGCAGCGCCCGGGTTACCCAAGAGACCCAGTACTTC.

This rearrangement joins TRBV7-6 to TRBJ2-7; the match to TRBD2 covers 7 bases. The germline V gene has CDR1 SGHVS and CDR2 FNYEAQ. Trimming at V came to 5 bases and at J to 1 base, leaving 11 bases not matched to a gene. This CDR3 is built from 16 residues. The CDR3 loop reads CASSRMGGSASYEQYF. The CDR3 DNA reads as TGTGCCAGCAGCCGGATGGGGGGGTCAGCTTCCTACGAGCAGTACTTC.

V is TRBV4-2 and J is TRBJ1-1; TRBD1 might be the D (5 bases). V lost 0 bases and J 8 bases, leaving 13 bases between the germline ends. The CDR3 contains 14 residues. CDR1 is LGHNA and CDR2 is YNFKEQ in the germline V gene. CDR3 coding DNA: TGTGCCAGCAGCCAAGATATCGGGGCAGGAGAAGCTTTCTTT. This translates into CASSQDIGAGEAFF.

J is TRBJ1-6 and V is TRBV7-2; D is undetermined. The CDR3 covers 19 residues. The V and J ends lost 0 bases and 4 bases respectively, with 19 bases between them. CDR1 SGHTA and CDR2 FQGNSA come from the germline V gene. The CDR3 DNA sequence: TGTGCCAGCAGCTTAGCCGGGCACAGCTTCGGACCTTATAATTCACCCCTCCACTTT. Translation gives CASSLAGHSFGPYNSPLHF.

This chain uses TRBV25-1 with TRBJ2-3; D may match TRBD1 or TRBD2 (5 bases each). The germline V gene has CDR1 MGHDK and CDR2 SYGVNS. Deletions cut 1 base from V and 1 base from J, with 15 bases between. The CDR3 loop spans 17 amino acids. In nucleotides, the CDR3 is TGTGCCAGCAGTGAATCGGGACGGGGAAGGGGCACAGATACGCAGTATTTT. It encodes CASSESGRGRGTDTQYF.

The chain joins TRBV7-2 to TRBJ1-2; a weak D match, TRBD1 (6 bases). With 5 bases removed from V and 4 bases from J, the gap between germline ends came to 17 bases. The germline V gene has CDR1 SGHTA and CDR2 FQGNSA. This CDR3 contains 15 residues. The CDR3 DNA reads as TGTGCCAGCAGCCCCATCTATGGGGGCGTCTATGGCTACACCTTC. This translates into CASSPIYGGVYGYTF.

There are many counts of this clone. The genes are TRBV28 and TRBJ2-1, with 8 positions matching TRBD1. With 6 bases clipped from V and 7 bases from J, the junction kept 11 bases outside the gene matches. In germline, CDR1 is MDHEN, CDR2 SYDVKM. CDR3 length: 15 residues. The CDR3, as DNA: TGTGCCAGCAGAGTGGACAGGGCCAGTTGGAATGAGCAGTTCTTC. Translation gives CASRVDRASWNEQFF.

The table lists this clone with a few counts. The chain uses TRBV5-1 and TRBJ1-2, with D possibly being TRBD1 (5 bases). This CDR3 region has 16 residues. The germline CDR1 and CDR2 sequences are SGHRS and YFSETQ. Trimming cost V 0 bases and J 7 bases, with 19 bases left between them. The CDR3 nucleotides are TGCGCCAGCAGCTTGGGAACAGGCGAGTTTTCCGGTGGCTACACCTTC. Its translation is CASSLGTGEFSGGYTF.

The CDR3 bases are TGTGCCAGCAGTACCCCCCTACGGGGACTGAACACTGAAGCTTTCTTT. Amino acids: CASSTPLRGLNTEAFF. This chain uses TRBV27 with TRBJ1-1; D may be TRBD1 (5 bases). CDR1 and CDR2 (germline): MNHEY, SMNVEV (reference sequence). The length of the CDR3 is 16 residues. V lost 5 bases, J lost 0 bases, and 16 bases lay in between.

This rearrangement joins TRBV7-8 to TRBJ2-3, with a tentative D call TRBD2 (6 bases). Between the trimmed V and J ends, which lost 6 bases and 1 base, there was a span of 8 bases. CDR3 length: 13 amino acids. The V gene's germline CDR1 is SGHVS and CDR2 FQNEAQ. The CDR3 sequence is CASRIAGTDTQYF. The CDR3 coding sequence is TGTGCCAGCAGGATAGCGGGCACAGATACGCAGTATTTT.

CDR3 sequence (DNA): TGTGCCATCGGCTCCAATAGCGGGGGGAAAGAGACCCAGTACTTC. It translates to CAIGSNSGGKETQYF. The chain employs TRBV10-3 and TRBJ2-5, with TRBD2 identical over 10 bases. The V and J ends lost 8 bases and 3 bases, in that order; junction bases with no gene match: 9. This CDR3 region has 15 residues. Germline loops: CDR1 ENHRY, CDR2 SYGVKD.

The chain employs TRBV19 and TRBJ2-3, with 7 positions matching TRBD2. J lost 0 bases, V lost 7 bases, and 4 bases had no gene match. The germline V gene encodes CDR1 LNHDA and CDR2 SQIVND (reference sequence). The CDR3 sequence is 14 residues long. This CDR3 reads CASTSGFSTDTQYF. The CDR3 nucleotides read TGTGCCAGTACTAGCGGCTTTAGCACAGATACGCAGTATTTT.

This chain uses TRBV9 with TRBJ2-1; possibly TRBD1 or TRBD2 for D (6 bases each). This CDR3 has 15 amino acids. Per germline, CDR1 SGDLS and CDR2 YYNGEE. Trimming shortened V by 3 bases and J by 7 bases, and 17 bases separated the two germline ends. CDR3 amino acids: CASSETLGGRNEQFF. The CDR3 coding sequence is TGTGCCAGCAGCGAAACCCTCGGGGGCAGGAATGAGCAGTTCTTC.

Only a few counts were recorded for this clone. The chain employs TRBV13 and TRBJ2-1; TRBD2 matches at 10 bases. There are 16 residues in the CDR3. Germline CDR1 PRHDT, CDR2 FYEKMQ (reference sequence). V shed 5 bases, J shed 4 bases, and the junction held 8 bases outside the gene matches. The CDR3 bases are TGTGCCAGCAGCAGCCTTACTAGCGGGGCGTACAATGAGCAGTTCTTC. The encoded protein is CASSSLTSGAYNEQFF.

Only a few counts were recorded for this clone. This CDR3 is CASSRTGEGNQPQHF. The CDR3, as DNA: TGTGCCAGCAGTAGGACAGGGGAAGGCAATCAGCCCCAGCATTTT. The chain couples TRBV6-1 to TRBJ1-5; 9 nucleotides agree with TRBD1. There are 15 residues in the CDR3. Germline V CDR1 and CDR2: MNHNS, SASEGT. V trimming: 5 bases; J trimming: 2 bases; junction bases outside the gene matches: 4.

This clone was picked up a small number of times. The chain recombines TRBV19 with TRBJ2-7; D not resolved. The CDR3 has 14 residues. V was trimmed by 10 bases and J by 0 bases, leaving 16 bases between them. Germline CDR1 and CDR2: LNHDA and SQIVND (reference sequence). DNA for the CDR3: TGTGCCACCAAGGGCAGCCACAGCTCCTACGAGCAGTACTTC. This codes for CATKGSHSSYEQYF.

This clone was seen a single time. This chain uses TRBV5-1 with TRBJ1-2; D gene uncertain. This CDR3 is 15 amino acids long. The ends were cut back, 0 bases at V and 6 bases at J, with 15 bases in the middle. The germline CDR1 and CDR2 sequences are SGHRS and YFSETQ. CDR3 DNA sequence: TGCGCCAGCAGCTTGGAGTTCCCGCGCCGGAATGGCTACACCTTC. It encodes CASSLEFPRRNGYTF. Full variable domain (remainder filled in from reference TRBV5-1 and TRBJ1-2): KAGVTQTPRYLIKTRGQQVTLSCSPISGHRSVSWYQQTPGQGLQFLFEYFSETQRNKGNFPGRFSGRQFSNSRSEMNVSTLELGDSALYLCASSLEFPRRNGYTFGSGTRLTVV.

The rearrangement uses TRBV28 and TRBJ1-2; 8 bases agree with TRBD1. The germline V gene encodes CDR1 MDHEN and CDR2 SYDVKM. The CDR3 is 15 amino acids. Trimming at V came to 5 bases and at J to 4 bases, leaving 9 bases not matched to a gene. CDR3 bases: TGTGCCAGCAGTACTCCCAGGGGGCAAAGCTATGGCTACACCTTC. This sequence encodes CASSTPRGQSYGYTF.

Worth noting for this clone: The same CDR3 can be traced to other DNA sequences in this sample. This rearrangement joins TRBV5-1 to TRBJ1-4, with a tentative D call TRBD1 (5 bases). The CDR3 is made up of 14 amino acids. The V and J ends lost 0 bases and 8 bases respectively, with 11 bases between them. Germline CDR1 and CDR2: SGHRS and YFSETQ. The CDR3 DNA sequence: TGCGCCAGCAGCTTGGGGGACCTAGGGGAAAAACTGTTTTTT. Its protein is CASSLGDLGEKLFF.